Described below is a single T cell receptor beta chain sequence and its context. CDR1 is SNHLY and CDR2 is FYNNEI in the germline V gene. J was trimmed by 4 bases and V by 6 bases; bases with no gene match: 8. The CDR3 spans 15 residues. The repertoire was sequenced with immunoSEQ multiplex PCR; TCRdb's copy has only in-frame clones and lacks some. Of 150,000 or so clones in the sample, about 85% were seen once. The data belong to a study of blood T cell repertoires in COVID-19. Turning to the study itself: Collection of acute and convalescent COVID-19 samples took place in the United States, Italy and Spain.

Those enrolled, adults aged roughly 18 to 89 years, came from 20 to 25 US areas. In assigning cohorts, the study relied on participant-reported clinical history. Within 2 weeks before study entry, exposed participants met a COVID-19 case. The chain is built from TRBV2 and TRBJ2-3; 9 nucleotides agree with TRBD2. Sequencing was performed on PBMCs or T cells enriched from blood (not recorded which). The sequence was collected from a woman aged 40 to 50 who had been exposed to COVID-19. DNA of the CDR3: TGTGCCAGCAGGACTTCGGCGGGAGGGCCAGATACGCAGTATTTT. Translated: CASRTSAGGPDTQYF.